This TCR beta chain came from a study of shared clonotypes between healthy human individuals. Notes on this clone: Its specificity is not known.

The study's findings and limits: Tissue TCR repertoires likely differ from these blood-only repertoires.

Libraries were prepared by immunoSEQ multiplex PCR; TCRdb keeps only in-frame clonotypes and omits some of them. The data show roughly 1 million clones, approximately 80% seen once. The CDR3 totals 15 residues. The V gene lost 3 bases and the J gene lost 5 bases, with 14 bases spanning the gap. From germline, CDR1 is MGHDK and CDR2 SYGVNS. The chain carries TRBV25-1 and TRBJ2-1; TRBD2 is a possible D gene (5 bases). The origin of this receptor is a man aged 18 to 35 in good health. Some clones in this sample may be carry-over from other donors' samples. The sample taken for sequencing was memory CD4+ T cells from PBMCs. This sample's subset: CD45RA-negative fraction. The CDR3 DNA follows: TGTGCCAGCAGTGACGGTCGAGGGCCCCACAATGAGCAGTTCTTC. Amino acid sequence: CASSDGRGPHNEQFF.